These 12 T cell receptor beta chains came from one sample sequenced in a study of blood T cell repertoires in COVID-19. The assay was immunoSEQ multiplex PCR, and TCRdb's table has in-frame clones only and misses some. The sample contains hundreds of thousands of clones, 82% of which appear only once. Sequencing used PBMCs or T cells enriched from blood (not recorded which). These receptors came from a woman aged 55-70 years who had recovered from COVID-19.

The CDR3 nucleotides are TGTGCCAGCAGCCGGCGGGGCACAGATACGCAGTATTTT. This sequence encodes CASSRRGTDTQYF. This chain connects TRBV12-3 or TRBV12-4 to TRBJ2-3, with D perhaps TRBD2 (5 bases). CDR3 length: 13 residues. V was clipped by 6 bases and J by 1 base, with 8 bases between them.

About this clone itself: With a much larger clone just one base away, this may be a read error. This sequence joins TRBV11-3 and TRBJ1-1; a possible D gene is TRBD1 (6 bases). Germline lookup yields CDR1 SGHNT and CDR2 YENEEA. The CDR3 has 14 residues. Between the trimmed V and J ends, which lost 1 base and 2 bases, there was a span of 8 bases. Here the CDR3 DNA reads TGTGCCAGCAGCTTAGGCAGGGGAAACACTGAAGCTTTCTTT. As protein: CASSLGRGNTEAFF.

CDR3 bases: TGCGCCAGCAGCTTAAGCGGGTCTTGGCACGAGCAGTACTTC. Amino acid sequence: CASSLSGSWHEQYF. The chain links TRBV5-1 to TRBJ2-7, with D possibly TRBD2 on 6 matching bases. CDR1 SGHRS and CDR2 YFSETQ come from the germline V gene. CDR3 length: 14 amino acids. V shed 2 bases and J shed 5 bases, with 14 bases lying between them. The whole variable domain, remainder taken from reference TRBV5-1 and TRBJ2-7, is KAGVTQTPRYLIKTRGQQVTLSCSPISGHRSVSWYQQTPGQGLQFLFEYFSETQRNKGNFPGRFSGRQFSNSRSEMNVSTLELGDSALYLCASSLSGSWHEQYFGPGTRLTVT.

This rearrangement joins TRBV9 to TRBJ2-1; 8 nucleotides line up with TRBD2. There are 16 residues in the CDR3. The V gene's germline CDR1 is SGDLS and CDR2 YYNGEE. The J segment lost 6 bases and the V segment lost 3 bases, leaving 11 bases of the junction unmatched. CDR3 nucleotide sequence: TGTGCCAGCAGCGCCCCGACGGGACTAGAATCCAATGAGCAGTTCTTC. Protein sequence: CASSAPTGLESNEQFF.

The chain links TRBV28 to TRBJ1-6, with no clear D. Per germline, CDR1 MDHEN and CDR2 SYDVKM. V was cut by 1 base and J by 6 bases, with 7 bases left in between. CDR3 size: 14 residues. The CDR3 is CASSLLESNSPLHF. CDR3 nucleotides: TGTGCCAGCAGTTTATTAGAGAGTAATTCACCCCTCCACTTT.

This clone was detected a few times. The rearrangement joins TRBV7-2 to TRBJ2-5; D is perhaps TRBD1 (6 bases). The CDR3 is 13 residues long. The germline V gene has CDR1 SGHTA and CDR2 FQGNSA. Between the trimmed V and J ends, which lost 4 bases and 3 bases, there was a span of 9 bases. The CDR3 sequence is CASSWAGEETQYF. The CDR3 region has the DNA TGTGCCAGCAGCTGGGCAGGGGAAGAGACCCAGTACTTC.

The rearrangement joins TRBV2 to TRBJ2-5; the D gene is possibly TRBD1 (6 bases). Between the trimmed V and J ends, which lost 5 bases and 3 bases, there was a span of 22 bases. Germline values: CDR1 SNHLY, CDR2 FYNNEI. The CDR3 spans 17 residues. As DNA, the CDR3 is TGTGCCAGCAGTAACGGCGTATCGACAGGTAAAGAAGAGACCCAGTACTTC. Its translation: CASSNGVSTGKEETQYF. Together with reference TRBV2 and TRBJ2-5, the CDR3 gives the full variable domain: EPEVTQTPSHQVTQMGQEVILRCVPISNHLYFYWYRQILGQKVEFLVSFYNNEISEKSEIFDDQFSVERPDGSNFTLKIRSTKLEDSAMYFCASSNGVSTGKEETQYFGPGTRLLVL.

The gene calls are TRBV9 and TRBJ1-5, with a possible D match to TRBD1 (6 bases). Per germline, CDR1 SGDLS and CDR2 YYNGEE. The CDR3 runs 15 residues. The V gene lost 3 bases and the J gene lost 4 bases, with 14 bases spanning the gap. The CDR3 nucleotides read TGTGCCAGCAGCGAGGGGGGGATGGGGAATCAGCCCCAGCATTTT. Protein product: CASSEGGMGNQPQHF.

This chain joins TRBV6-4 and TRBJ1-2, with 7 bases fitting TRBD1. V trimming: 6 bases; J trimming: 4 bases; junction bases outside the gene matches: 14. The germline gives CDR1 MRHNA, CDR2 SNTAGT. The CDR3 sequence is 16 residues long. In DNA form, the CDR3 reads TGTGCCAGCAGGCCGAACAACAGGGGTGTCAGCTATGGCTACACCTTC. It codes for CASRPNNRGVSYGYTF.

The chain links TRBV10-2 to TRBJ1-5, with D perhaps TRBD1 (5 bases). Per the germline V gene, CDR1 is WSHSY and CDR2 is SAAADI. The CDR3 sequence is 13 residues long. Trimming took off 4 bases at V and 4 bases at J, with 8 bases between the two ends. The CDR3 protein is CASSGAGNQPQHF. Here the CDR3 DNA reads TGCGCCAGCAGTGGGGCAGGGAATCAGCCCCAGCATTTT.

This chain uses TRBV29-1 with TRBJ2-2, with TRBD1 matching over 11 bases. J lost 5 bases, V lost 6 bases, and 14 bases had no gene match. Germline V lookup: CDR1 SQVTM, CDR2 ANQGSEA. This CDR3 spans 17 amino acids. The CDR3 nucleotides read TGCAGCGTCCCGACCGGGACAGGGGGTCAGATTACCGGGGAGCTGTTTTTT. Translating gives CSVPTGTGGQITGELFF.

This chain connects TRBV2 to TRBJ2-1; TRBD2 agrees at 8 bases. V lost 3 bases to trimming and J lost 0 bases; unmatched junction nucleotides: 1. Per the germline V gene, CDR1 is SNHLY and CDR2 is FYNNEI. CDR3 size: 15 residues. The CDR3 reads CASSDRGGSYNEQFF. The CDR3 bases are TGTGCCAGCAGTGACCGGGGGGGCTCCTACAATGAGCAGTTCTTC.